Listed below are T cell receptor beta chains from one sample, sequenced in a study of cytomegalovirus exposure and HLA in healthy donors. This table comes from immunoSEQ multiplex PCR, and its TCRdb copy is limited to in-frame clones, with some not included. The sample yields roughly 270,000 clones, over 75% seen once. Sample: PBMCs. These receptors originate from a woman aged 18 to 35 in good health and CMV-seronegative. Both conserved end residues are part of each CDR3. Fields, in order: D gene, clone size, V gene, J gene, CDR3 protein, CDR3 DNA. A D gene is named only where the DNA matches it firmly. Part of the rows lack a size; the others show once, few, many or a class for expanded clones.

.	.	TRBV6-5	TRBJ2-3	CASRLRESRDTQYF	TGTGCCAGCAGGCTTCGGGAGTCCCGAGATACGCAGTATTTT
.	.	TRBV5-6	TRBJ2-3	CASSLLQAGITDTQYF	TGTGCCAGCAGCTTGCTACAGGCTGGTATTACAGATACGCAGTATTTT
.	.	TRBV6-5	TRBJ2-3	CASQNTDTQYF	TGTGCCAGCCAAAACACAGATACGCAGTATTTT
.	.	TRBV28	TRBJ1-5	CASSLAIWAGNQPQHF	TGTGCCAGCAGTTTGGCCATTTGGGCCGGCAATCAGCCCCAGCATTTT
TRBD1	.	TRBV6-1	TRBJ2-7	CASSEAPNRGFYEQYF	TGTGCCAGCAGTGAAGCGCCCAACAGGGGCTTCTACGAGCAGTACTTC
.	.	TRBV16	TRBJ2-7	CASSQSRRGNYEQYF	TGTGCCAGCAGCCAATCACGCAGAGGTAACTACGAGCAGTACTTC
.	.	TRBV16	TRBJ2-3	CASSQSPLDGTDTQYF	TGTGCCAGCAGCCAATCCCCGCTAGACGGCACAGATACGCAGTATTTT
TRBD2	.	TRBV9	TRBJ2-3	CASRAGLAVTDTQYF	TGTGCCAGCAGGGCCGGACTAGCGGTCACAGATACGCAGTATTTT
.	.	TRBV9	TRBJ1-6	CASSVDGREVSPLHF	TGTGCCAGCAGCGTAGATGGTCGAGAAGTTTCACCCCTCCACTTT
TRBD1	few	TRBV7-7	TRBJ1-6	CASSLSFSPGQQNSPLHF	TGTGCTAGCAGCTTAAGCTTTTCTCCGGGACAGCAGAATTCACCCCTCCACTTT
.	.	TRBV28	TRBJ2-1	CASSFYSRQIEQFF	TGTGCCAGCAGTTTCTACTCTCGACAGATTGAGCAGTTCTTC
.	once	TRBV7-2	TRBJ2-3	CASSEDNTQYF	TGTGCCAGCAGCGAAGACAATACGCAGTATTTT
TRBD1	.	TRBV9	TRBJ1-1	CASSGTGLGTEAFF	TGTGCCAGCAGCGGGACAGGGCTGGGGACTGAAGCTTTCTTT
.	once	TRBV15	TRBJ2-3	CATSRDKLVTDTQYF	TGTGCCACCAGCAGAGATAAACTGGTCACAGATACGCAGTATTTT
TRBD2	.	TRBV19	TRBJ2-1	CASSIRGGGRAIDEQFF	TGTGCCAGTAGTATCCGGGGGGGCGGGAGGGCCATCGATGAGCAGTTCTTC
TRBD2	.	TRBV7-2	TRBJ2-7	CASSAATSSGRGYEQYF	TGTGCCAGCAGCGCCGCCACTTCTAGCGGGAGGGGATACGAGCAGTACTTC
.	once	TRBV18	TRBJ2-7	CASSPGGSLSYEQYF	TGTGCCAGCTCACCGGGTGGGAGCCTCTCCTACGAGCAGTACTTC
TRBD2	.	TRBV27	TRBJ2-3	CASRLGTSGYTDTQYF	TGTGCCAGCAGACTGGGTACTAGCGGATACACAGATACGCAGTATTTT
.	.	TRBV25-1	TRBJ2-1	CASSPRDSSYNEQFF	TGTGCCAGCAGTCCACGGGACTCATCCTACAATGAGCAGTTCTTC
.	.	TRBV28	TRBJ2-1	CASRSGPNYNEQFF	TGTGCCAGCAGAAGCGGACCTAACTACAATGAGCAGTTCTTC
TRBD2	.	TRBV7-2	TRBJ2-3	CASTGLAGASDTQYF	TGTGCCAGCACCGGACTAGCGGGAGCCTCAGATACGCAGTATTTT
TRBD2	.	TRBV27	TRBJ2-2	CASSLLASGSRITGELFF	TGTGCCAGCAGTTTATTGGCTAGCGGGAGCCGTATTACCGGGGAGCTGTTTTTT
.	.	TRBV9	TRBJ1-1	CASSPGGQPNTEAFF	TGTGCCAGCAGCCCCGGGGGGCAACCGAACACTGAAGCTTTCTTT
.	.	TRBV11-3	TRBJ2-3	CASSEASDTQYF	TGTGCCAGCAGCGAAGCTTCAGATACGCAGTATTTT
TRBD1	.	TRBV28	TRBJ1-1	CASSLPQGVNTEAFF	TGTGCCAGCAGTTTACCCCAGGGGGTGAACACTGAAGCTTTCTTT
.	.	TRBV28	TRBJ1-1	CASTKIRGWTEAFF	TGTGCCAGCACGAAGATCCGGGGGTGGACTGAAGCTTTCTTT
.	.	TRBV28	TRBJ1-2	CASSTFRVWYGYTF	TGTGCCAGCAGTACCTTCAGGGTATGGTATGGCTACACCTTC
.	.	TRBV5-1	TRBJ1-1	CASSLALSTSVDTEAFF	TGCGCCAGCAGCTTGGCCCTGTCAACTTCGGTAGACACTGAAGCTTTCTTT
.	.	TRBV27	TRBJ2-7	CASSLGGFGEQYF	TGTGCCAGCAGTTTAGGGGGGTTTGGCGAGCAGTACTTC
.	.	TRBV5-5	TRBJ2-1	CASSLGAGPYNEQFF	TGTGCCAGCAGCTTGGGAGCAGGTCCTTACAATGAGCAGTTCTTC
TRBD2	.	TRBV5-1	TRBJ2-1	CASSLGDGRAIDEQFF	TGCGCCAGCAGCTTGGGCGACGGGAGGGCCATCGATGAGCAGTTCTTC
TRBD2	.	TRBV18	TRBJ2-7	CASSPALAGKAYEQYF	TGTGCCAGCTCACCAGCACTAGCGGGAAAGGCCTACGAGCAGTACTTC
.	.	TRBV4-1	TRBJ1-5	CASSQGGANQPQHF	TGCGCCAGCAGCCAAGGCGGGGCGAATCAGCCCCAGCATTTT
TRBD1	.	TRBV28	TRBJ2-7	CASTPTGSYEQYF	TGTGCCAGCACCCCGACAGGGTCCTACGAGCAGTACTTC
TRBD2	.	TRBV10-3	TRBJ2-2	CAIPRRRAGGANTGELFF	TGTGCCATCCCTAGAAGGCGAGCGGGAGGCGCGAACACCGGGGAGCTGTTTTTT
TRBD1	.	TRBV27	TRBJ1-2	CASSPRDRGLGGYTF	TGTGCCAGCAGTCCCCGGGACAGGGGGTTAGGTGGCTACACCTTC
TRBD1	.	TRBV29-1	TRBJ2-7	CSVVRQGSTFRSYEQYF	TGCAGCGTTGTAAGACAGGGGTCCACCTTTCGATCCTACGAGCAGTACTTC
.	.	TRBV5-1	TRBJ2-1	CASTIVGAGGEQFF	TGCGCCAGCACTATAGTGGGGGCAGGTGGTGAGCAGTTCTTC
TRBD1	.	TRBV27	TRBJ1-5	CASSPGQAHKGRNQPQHF	TGTGCCAGCAGTCCGGGACAGGCCCACAAAGGGCGCAATCAGCCCCAGCATTTT
.	.	TRBV19	TRBJ2-3	CASSISRWLGDTDTQYF	TGTGCCAGTAGTATATCTAGATGGCTAGGCGACACAGATACGCAGTATTTT
TRBD1	once	TRBV6-1	TRBJ2-7	CASYPTGLSYEQYF	TGTGCCAGTTACCCGACAGGGCTCTCCTACGAGCAGTACTTC
TRBD2	once	TRBV29-1	TRBJ2-1	CSVEAPGLAGGLYEQFF	TGCAGCGTTGAAGCCCCGGGACTAGCGGGAGGGTTGTATGAGCAGTTCTTC
TRBD1	.	TRBV7-9	TRBJ1-1	CASGQGPEAFF	TGTGCCAGCGGACAGGGTCCTGAAGCTTTCTTT
.	.	TRBV7-9	TRBJ1-5	CASAEGNQPQHF	TGTGCCAGCGCCGAGGGCAATCAGCCCCAGCATTTT
.	.	TRBV6-4	TRBJ1-1	CANNSQGLNTEAFF	TGTGCCAACAACTCACAGGGCCTCAACACTGAAGCTTTCTTT
TRBD2	.	TRBV28	TRBJ2-4	CASSSSGTSKAKNIQYF	TGTGCCAGCAGTTCATCCGGGACTAGTAAAGCAAAAAACATTCAGTACTTC
.	few	TRBV5-1	TRBJ2-2	CASSLGQPNTGELFF	TGCGCCAGCAGCTTGGGACAGCCGAACACCGGGGAGCTGTTTTTT
.	.	TRBV9	TRBJ2-3	CASSVSWDKFTDTQYF	TGTGCCAGCAGCGTATCCTGGGACAAATTCACAGATACGCAGTATTTT
TRBD2	.	TRBV9	TRBJ2-7	CASSALPSGSSYEQYF	TGTGCCAGCAGCGCGCTGCCTAGCGGGAGCTCCTACGAGCAGTACTTC
TRBD1	.	TRBV4-1	TRBJ1-2	CASSQDPTGDGYTF	TGCGCCAGCAGCCAAGATCCTACAGGGGATGGCTACACCTTC
.	once	TRBV11-2	TRBJ1-3	CASSLVQGNTIYF	TGTGCCAGCAGCTTAGTCCAAGGAAACACCATATATTTT
TRBD1	.	TRBV5-1	TRBJ2-5	CASSLAVGGRETQYF	TGCGCCAGCAGCTTGGCCGTAGGGGGCAGGGAGACCCAGTACTTC
TRBD2	.	TRBV18	TRBJ2-2	CASSPLSGRSTGELFF	TGTGCCAGCTCACCACTTTCCGGGAGGAGCACCGGGGAGCTGTTTTTT
.	.	TRBV4-1	TRBJ2-7	CASSQDDRNPYEQYF	TGCGCCAGCAGCCAAGATGACAGAAACCCCTACGAGCAGTACTTC